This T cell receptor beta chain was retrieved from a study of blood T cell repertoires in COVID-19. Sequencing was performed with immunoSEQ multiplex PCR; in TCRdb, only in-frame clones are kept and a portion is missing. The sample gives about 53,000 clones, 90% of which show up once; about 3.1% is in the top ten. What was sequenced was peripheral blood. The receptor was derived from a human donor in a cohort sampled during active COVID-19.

The CDR3 is CAWTAGTGAPGQYF. In DNA, the CDR3 is TGTGCCTGGACCGCCGGGACAGGGGCCCCCGGGCAGTACTTC. This rearrangement joins TRBV30 to TRBJ2-7; TRBD1 matches at 10 bases. With V trimmed by 4 bases and J by 9 bases, 12 bases remained unmatched. This CDR3 has 14 amino acids. Germline V lookup: CDR1 GTSNPN, CDR2 SVGIG (reference sequence).